The following is a T cell receptor beta chain sequence with its context. Its antigen is currently not known. Base-call qualities are not available, and no considerably larger clone is one nucleotide away. The data derive from a study of regulatory T cells in long-lasting Graves disease (dated by TCRdb to about 2021). Broadly, across the study: Antithyroid drugs had been taken for less than 3 months by newly diagnosed Graves' disease patients. A total of some 35 samples underwent TCR sequencing, from 13 patients with persistent Graves' disease and approximately 20 patients with newly diagnosed Graves' disease. The study took place in China and was registered as a clinical trial. Patients with persistent Graves' disease were compared with patients with newly diagnosed Graves' disease using TCR sequencing and RNA sequencing of peripheral blood.

This specimen's time point label, interpreted: newly diagnosed GD, antithyroid drugs for less than 3 months. For both TCR sequencing and RNA sequencing, RNA was extracted from PBMCs in TRIzol. The diagnosis of Graves' disease followed American Thyroid Association guidelines. Patients were recruited from an endocrinology department in Xi'an, China. From each patient, 7.5 to 10 milliliters of peripheral blood was collected into an EDTA anticoagulant tube. Ficoll Paque Plus density gradient separation was used to isolate PBMCs, and no additional T cell sorting was done. An Agilent 2100 Bioanalyzer and agarose gel were used to check RNA quality, and a NanoDrop 2000 was used to measure RNA concentration. Libraries were constructed by multiplex PCR. For sequencing, an Illumina HiSeq 4000 was employed. To build TCR beta libraries, CDR3 regions were amplified by Arm-PCR using iRepertoire HTBI primers. Before sequencing, the PCR products underwent gel purification. The authors' pipeline ran thus. A total of roughly 58 TRBV and some 13 TRBJ segments were identified across samples and were used for gene usage analysis of CDR3 amino acid clonotypes. COPE and FqMerger were used to merge filtered high-quality paired reads into contigs. BLAST was used to align contigs to the IMGT TRBV, TRBD and TRBJ reference genes, and CDR3 was defined following IMGT. Highly expanded clones were defined as clonotypes with a frequency above 0.1%. Shannon entropy served as the measure of repertoire diversity, while the Gini coefficient captured V-J evenness. A clonotype found in more than one individual was treated as public. TCRdb took the public reads, trimmed them with fastp at Q25, ran MiXCR for clone calling and kept in-frame beta chains. When rows share a CDR3 protein, they turn into one entry using the most common DNA and genes. TCRdb, not the original authors, processed these V and J calls. The sample table lists 300,000 to 400,000 distinct CDR3 sequences, around 15% of them with a count of one. The ten largest clones add up to roughly 27% of the sample.

Via the germline V gene, CDR1 is MDHEN and CDR2 SYDVKM. The germline ends are 17 bases apart after V is trimmed by 7 bases and J by 5 bases. From the cysteine through the phenylalanine, the CDR3 covers 14 amino acids. The CDR3 DNA has 42 bases and is translated from base 1. Broader findings and caveats from the paper: Compared with newly diagnosed patients, persistent Graves' disease patients had lower TCR Shannon entropy and fewer highly expanded clones, which suggests clonal expansion. Patients with persistent disease shared more public clonotypes (under 3,000) than newly diagnosed patients did (roughly 970). The study examined only peripheral blood because the primary lesion, thyroid tissue, could not be accessed. Sequencing and analysis were restricted to the TCR beta chain. The authors noted that the small sample size was a limitation that may lower accuracy. Persistent disease showed preferential use of TRBV28, TRBJ1-2 and TRBJ2-5, whereas newly diagnosed disease favored TRBV20-1 and TRBJ2-1.

The same data also contributed to another study, on T cells in Graves' hyperthyroidism and ophthalmopathy. Looking at the second paper: A patient counted as having stable Graves' hyperthyroidism if no progression to ophthalmopathy occurred over 18 months of follow-up. Hyperthyroidism patients were aged 18 to 65 years and newly diagnosed, with disease duration of less than 2 months. Exclusion was applied to patients with uncontrolled infections, other autoimmune diseases, pregnancy or lactation. Diagnoses relied on clinical symptoms, serum thyroxine and TRAb, thyroid ultrasound and orbital computed tomography. A first-round RT-PCR of the TCR CDR3 used the HTBI primer set with the Qiagen OneStep RT-PCR kit. Most expanded thyroid clonotypes (frequency above 0.001) were also detected in blood, a finding suggesting that blood repertoires may reflect thyroid immune responses. In cross-validation, a model built on a 13 V-J signature told ophthalmopathy apart from stable hyperthyroidism with under 90% sensitivity and roughly 81% specificity, and in testing the same model reached 80%/75%. In validation, progression to ophthalmopathy was predicted by the model with 70.59% sensitivity and roughly 76% specificity, a median of 6.5 months before onset. To identify TCR V-J signatures that set the groups apart, the researchers used a discovery cohort of approximately 98 patients, made up of 40 to 45 with Graves' ophthalmopathy and some 56 with stable Graves' hyperthyroidism. Whether ophthalmopathy could be predicted prospectively was tested in an independent validation cohort made up of approximately 19 hyperthyroidism patients plus 17 patients who later progressed to ophthalmopathy. The roughly 100 discovery patients were randomly divided into training and test sets at a 7:3 ratio. The study also compared thyroid tissue and blood T-cell repertoires from roughly 6 Graves' hyperthyroidism patients. After blood sampling, hyperthyroidism patients were treated with methimazole at a starting dose of 30 mg daily, and ophthalmopathy patients were treated with high-dose intravenous methylprednisolone. A second multiplex PCR round built the libraries, followed by size selection and purification. Libraries were sequenced paired-end with 100 bp reads on an Illumina HiSeq2000. SOAPnuke was used to process the raw data, with reads discarded if the reads contained adapters or uncalled bases, had a mean Phred below 15, or lacked an exact constant-primer or identifier match. COPE v1.2.5 was used to merge high-quality paired reads, and clonotypes were defined as unique nucleotide sequences. MiTCR v1.1 was used to align clonotypes to the IMGT TRBV, TRBD and TRBJ reference segments. Analysis was restricted to V-J combinations with a frequency above 0.0001, which covered 99.2% of repertoires. A TCS score was defined as the ratio between F50 (clonal expansion) and ExV (chaos), using BLOSUM62-based TCRdist between CDR3 peptides within each V-J. Welch's t-statistics and random forest reduced just over 500 V-J features to about 12, which were used in a naive Bayes classifier (R e1071). Sample size was not statistically predetermined, and investigators were not blinded to group allocation. According to the paper, TCR Vbeta CDR3 sequencing was carried out on 135 peripheral blood samples, which came from some 41 ophthalmopathy, under 85 hyperthyroidism and approximately 17 progressor patients.

The origin of this receptor is a man aged 35 to 55 with Graves disease. Donor details come from another sample of the same person, matched by shared clones. Recombination linked TRBV28 to TRBJ2-5; TRBD2 might be the D gene, on 5 matching bases. Specimen: peripheral blood mononuclear cells (PBMCs), collected at new diagnosis, from a patient treated with antithyroid drugs. The sequenced DNA is TGTGCCAGCAACTCTCGAGCGGACTCGGAGACCCAGTACTTC. This gives the protein CASNSRADSETQYF.